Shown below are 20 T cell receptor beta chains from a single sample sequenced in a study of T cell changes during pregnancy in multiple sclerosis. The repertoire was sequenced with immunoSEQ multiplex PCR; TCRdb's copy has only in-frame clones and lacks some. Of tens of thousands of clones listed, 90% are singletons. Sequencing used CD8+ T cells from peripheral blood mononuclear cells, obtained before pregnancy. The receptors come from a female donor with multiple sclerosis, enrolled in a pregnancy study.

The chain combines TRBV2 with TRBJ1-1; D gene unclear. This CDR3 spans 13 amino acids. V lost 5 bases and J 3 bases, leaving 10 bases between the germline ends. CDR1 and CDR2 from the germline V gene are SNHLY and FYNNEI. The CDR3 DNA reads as TGTGCCAGCAGTTTCCTCGAGGACACTGAAGCTTTCTTT. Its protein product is CASSFLEDTEAFF.

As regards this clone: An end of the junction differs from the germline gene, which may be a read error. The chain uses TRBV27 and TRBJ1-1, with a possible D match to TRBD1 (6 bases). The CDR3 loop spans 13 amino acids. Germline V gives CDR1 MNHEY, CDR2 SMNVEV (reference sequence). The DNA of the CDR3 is TGTGCCAGCAGTTTATCTGGGGGCACTCAAGCTTTCTTT. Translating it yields CASSLSGGTQAFF.

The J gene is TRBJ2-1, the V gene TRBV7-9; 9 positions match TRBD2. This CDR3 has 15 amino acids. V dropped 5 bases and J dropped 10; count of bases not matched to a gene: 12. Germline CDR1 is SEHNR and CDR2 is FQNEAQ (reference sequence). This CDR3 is CASSPPGGGALEQFF. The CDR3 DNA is TGTGCCAGCAGCCCCCCAGGCGGGGGGGCCCTGGAGCAGTTCTTC.

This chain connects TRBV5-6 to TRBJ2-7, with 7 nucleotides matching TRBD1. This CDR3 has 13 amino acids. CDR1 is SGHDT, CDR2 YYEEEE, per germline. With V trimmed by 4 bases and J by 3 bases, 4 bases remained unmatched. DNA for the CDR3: TGTGCCAGCAGCACCGGGACAGTCTACGAGCAGTACTTC. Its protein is CASSTGTVYEQYF.

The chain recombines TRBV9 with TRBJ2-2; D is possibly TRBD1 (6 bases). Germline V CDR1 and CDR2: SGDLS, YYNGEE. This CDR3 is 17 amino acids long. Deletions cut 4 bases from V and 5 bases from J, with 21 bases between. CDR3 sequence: CASSTPVRQAGTGELFF. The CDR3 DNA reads TGTGCCAGCAGCACACCAGTCCGACAGGCCGGTACCGGGGAGCTGTTTTTT.

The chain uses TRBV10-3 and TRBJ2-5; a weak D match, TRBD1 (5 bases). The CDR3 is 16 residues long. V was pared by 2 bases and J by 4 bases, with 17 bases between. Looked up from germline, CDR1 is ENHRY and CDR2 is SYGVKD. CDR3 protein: CAISEAQVDSRETQYF. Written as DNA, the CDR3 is TGTGCCATCAGTGAGGCTCAGGTAGACAGTCGAGAGACCCAGTACTTC.

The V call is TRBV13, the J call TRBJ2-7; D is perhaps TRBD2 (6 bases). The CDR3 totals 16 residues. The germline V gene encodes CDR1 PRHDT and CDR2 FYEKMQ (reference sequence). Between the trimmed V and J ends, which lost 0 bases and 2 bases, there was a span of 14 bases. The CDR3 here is CASSLGRGRTPYEQYF. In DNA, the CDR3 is TGTGCCAGCAGCTTAGGTCGGGGGAGGACCCCCTACGAGCAGTACTTC.

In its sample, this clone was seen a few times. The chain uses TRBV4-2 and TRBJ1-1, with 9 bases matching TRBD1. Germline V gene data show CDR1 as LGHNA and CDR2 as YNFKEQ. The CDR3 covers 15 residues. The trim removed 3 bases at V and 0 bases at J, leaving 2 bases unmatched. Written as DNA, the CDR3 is TGTGCCAGCAGCCAGGGACAGGGATTGAACACTGAAGCTTTCTTT. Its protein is CASSQGQGLNTEAFF.

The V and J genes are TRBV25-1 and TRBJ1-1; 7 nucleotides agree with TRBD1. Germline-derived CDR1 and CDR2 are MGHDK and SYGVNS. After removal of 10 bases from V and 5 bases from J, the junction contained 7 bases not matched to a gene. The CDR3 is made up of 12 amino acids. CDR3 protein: CATSGTATEAFF. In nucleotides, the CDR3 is TGTGCCACCTCCGGGACAGCTACTGAAGCTTTCTTT.

CDR3 DNA sequence: TGTGCCAGCAGCCCTGCTGCTCGGGCTTTCTTT. Its protein product is CASSPAARAFF. The genes are TRBV5-8 and TRBJ1-1; the D is unclear. V lost 4 bases, J lost 11 bases, and 12 bases lay in between. CDR1 SGHTS and CDR2 YDEGEE come from the germline V gene. The CDR3 is 11 amino acids.

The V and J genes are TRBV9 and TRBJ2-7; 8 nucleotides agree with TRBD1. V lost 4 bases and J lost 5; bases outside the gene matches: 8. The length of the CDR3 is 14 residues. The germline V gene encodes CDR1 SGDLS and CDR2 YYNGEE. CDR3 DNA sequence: TGTGCCAGCAGCAAAAGGACAGGGTATGACGAGCAGTACTTC. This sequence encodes CASSKRTGYDEQYF.

The CDR3 DNA follows: TGTGCCAGCAGCTTAGTGGCAGCCTATAATTCACCCCTCCACTTT. It codes for CASSLVAAYNSPLHF. The chain links TRBV7-6 to TRBJ1-6, with D unclear. This CDR3 region has 15 residues. V gave up 1 base and J gave up 2 bases, with 6 bases separating them. Germline loops: CDR1 SGHVS, CDR2 FNYEAQ.

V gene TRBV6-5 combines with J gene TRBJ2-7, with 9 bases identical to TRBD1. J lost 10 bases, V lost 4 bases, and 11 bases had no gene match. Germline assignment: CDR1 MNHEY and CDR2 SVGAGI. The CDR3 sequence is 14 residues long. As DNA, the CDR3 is TGTGCCAGCAGTTCCGGGACAGGGCCCACATTACAGTACTTC. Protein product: CASSSGTGPTLQYF.

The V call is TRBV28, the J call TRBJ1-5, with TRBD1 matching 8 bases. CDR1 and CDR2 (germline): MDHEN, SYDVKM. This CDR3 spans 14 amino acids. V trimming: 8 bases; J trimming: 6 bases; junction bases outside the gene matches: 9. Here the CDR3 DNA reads TGTGCCAGCTCGCTGGACAGGGAGACTCAGCCCCAGCATTTT. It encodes CASSLDRETQPQHF.

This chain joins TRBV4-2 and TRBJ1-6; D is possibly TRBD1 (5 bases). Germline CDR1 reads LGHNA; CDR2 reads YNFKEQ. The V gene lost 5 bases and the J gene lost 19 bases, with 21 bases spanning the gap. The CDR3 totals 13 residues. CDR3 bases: TGTGCCAGCAGCTTGGGGCACAATGGGGTATTTCACTTT. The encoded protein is CASSLGHNGVFHF.

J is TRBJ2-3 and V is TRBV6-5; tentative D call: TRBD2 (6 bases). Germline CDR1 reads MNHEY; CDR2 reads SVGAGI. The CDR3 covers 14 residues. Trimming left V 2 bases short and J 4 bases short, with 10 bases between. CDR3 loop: CASSYTGGSDTQYF. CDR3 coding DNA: TGTGCCAGCAGTTACACCGGGGGTTCAGATACGCAGTATTTT.

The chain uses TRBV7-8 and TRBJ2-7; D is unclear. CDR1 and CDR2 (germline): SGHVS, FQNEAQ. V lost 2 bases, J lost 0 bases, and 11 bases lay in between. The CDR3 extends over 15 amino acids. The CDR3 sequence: CASSLLRVSSYEQYF. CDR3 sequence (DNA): TGTGCCAGCAGCTTACTACGGGTGAGCTCCTACGAGCAGTACTTC.

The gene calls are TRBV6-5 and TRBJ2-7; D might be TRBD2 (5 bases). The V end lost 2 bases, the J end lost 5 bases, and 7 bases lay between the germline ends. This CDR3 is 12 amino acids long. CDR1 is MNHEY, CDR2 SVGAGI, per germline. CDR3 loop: CASSYGGHEQYF. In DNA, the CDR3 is TGTGCCAGCAGTTACGGAGGTCACGAGCAGTACTTC.

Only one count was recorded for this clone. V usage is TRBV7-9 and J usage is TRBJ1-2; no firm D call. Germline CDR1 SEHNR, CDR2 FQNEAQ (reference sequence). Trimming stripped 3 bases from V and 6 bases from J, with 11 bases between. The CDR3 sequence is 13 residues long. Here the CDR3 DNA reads TGTGCCAGCAGCTTTAGGGCGGGGAATGGCTACACCTTC. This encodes CASSFRAGNGYTF.

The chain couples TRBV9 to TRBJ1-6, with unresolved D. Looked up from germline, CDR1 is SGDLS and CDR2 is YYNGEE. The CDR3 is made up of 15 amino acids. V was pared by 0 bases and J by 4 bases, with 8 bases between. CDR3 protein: CASSVEGAYNSPLHF. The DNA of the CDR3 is TGTGCCAGCAGCGTAGAAGGAGCTTATAATTCACCCCTCCACTTT.